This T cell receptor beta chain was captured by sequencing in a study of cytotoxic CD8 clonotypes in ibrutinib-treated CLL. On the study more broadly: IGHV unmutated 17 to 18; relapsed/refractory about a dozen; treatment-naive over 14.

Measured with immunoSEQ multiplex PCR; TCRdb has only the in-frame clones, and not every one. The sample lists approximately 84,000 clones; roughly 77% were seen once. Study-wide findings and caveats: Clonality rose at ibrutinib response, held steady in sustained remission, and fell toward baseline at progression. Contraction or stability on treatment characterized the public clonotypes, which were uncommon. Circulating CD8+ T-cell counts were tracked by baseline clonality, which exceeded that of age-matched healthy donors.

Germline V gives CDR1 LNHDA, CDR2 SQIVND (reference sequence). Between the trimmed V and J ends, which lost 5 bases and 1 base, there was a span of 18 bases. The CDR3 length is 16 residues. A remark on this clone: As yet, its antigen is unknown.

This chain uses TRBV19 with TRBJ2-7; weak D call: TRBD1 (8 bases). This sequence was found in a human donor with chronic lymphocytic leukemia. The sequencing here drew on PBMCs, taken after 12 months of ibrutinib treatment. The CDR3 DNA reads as TGTGCCAGTAGTCCGCCCGGACAGGGAGGGTCCTACGAGCAGTACTTC. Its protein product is CASSPPGQGGSYEQYF. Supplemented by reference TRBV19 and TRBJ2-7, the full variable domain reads DGGITQSPKYLFRKEGQNVTLSCEQNLNHDAMYWYRQDPGQGLRLIYYSQIVNDFQKGDIAEGYSVSREKKESFPLTVTSAQKNPTAFYLCASSPPGQGGSYEQYFGPGTRLTVT.